These 26 T cell receptor beta chains came from one sample sequenced in a study of T-cell reconstitution after alpha-beta-depleted transplantation in children. Unique molecular identifiers were used in preparing the TCRbeta library. Via MiXCR, TCRdb re-called the PCR reads, giving one row per CDR3 protein. The sample contains fewer than 1 million distinct CDR3 sequences, under 20% of which appear only once. Specimen: PBMCs, mostly from graft donor cells, collected 360 days after TCRalphabeta/CD19-depleted stem cell transplant. The receptors originated from a male patient younger than 18 who had a stem cell transplant for acute lymphoblastic leukemia, so the T cells may come from the graft donor.

The chain employs TRBV6-5 and TRBJ1-1, with D perhaps matching TRBD1 (5 bases). The CDR3 totals 14 residues. Germline CDR1 and CDR2: MNHEY and SVGAGI. V shed 6 bases and J shed 3 bases, with 14 bases lying between them. The CDR3 is CASSYTPRDTEAFF. The CDR3 nucleotides are TGTGCCAGCAGCTACACACCCAGGGACACTGAAGCTTTCTTT.

This sequence joins TRBV9 and TRBJ2-5; possible D gene TRBD1, 5 bases. This CDR3 is built from 15 residues. Germline values: CDR1 SGDLS, CDR2 YYNGEE. The V end lost 0 bases, the J end lost 1 base, and 10 bases lay between the germline ends. The CDR3 here is CASSVEGRPQETQYF. CDR3 coding DNA: TGTGCCAGCAGCGTAGAGGGGCGCCCCCAAGAGACCCAGTACTTC.

The chain links TRBV7-8 to TRBJ2-3; 8 bases are shared with TRBD2. The CDR3 is 17 residues long. The germline CDR1 and CDR2 sequences are SGHVS and FQNEAQ. The ends lost 1 base at V and 0 bases at J; junction bases unmatched: 6. CDR3 bases: TGTGCCAGCAGCTTAGAGCTACTAGCGGTTAGCACAGATACGCAGTATTTT. Protein: CASSLELLAVSTDTQYF.

This sequence joins TRBV20-1 and TRBJ2-2; 10 bases are shared with TRBD2. The CDR3 is 15 amino acids. CDR1 is DFQATT, CDR2 SNEGSKA, per germline (reference sequence). The ends lost 2 bases at V and 1 base at J; junction bases unmatched: 1. This CDR3 reads CSARRTSGNTGELFF. The CDR3 DNA reads as TGCAGTGCTAGACGGACTAGCGGGAACACCGGGGAGCTGTTTTTT.

A few counts support this clonotype. The chain combines TRBV7-9 with TRBJ1-1, with unresolved D. Trimming shortened V by 5 bases and J by 3 bases, and 13 bases separated the two germline ends. Germline lookup yields CDR1 SEHNR and CDR2 FQNEAQ (reference sequence). CDR3 length: 14 amino acids. CDR3 bases: TGTGCCAGCAGCCTGGTCCGGACGGACACTGAAGCTTTCTTT. Translating it yields CASSLVRTDTEAFF. Together with reference TRBV7-9 and TRBJ1-1, the CDR3 gives the full variable domain: DTGVSQNPRHKITKRGQNVTFRCDPISEHNRLYWYRQTLGQGPEFLTYFQNEAQLEKSRLLSDRFSAERPKGSFSTLEIQRTEQGDSAMYLCASSLVRTDTEAFFGQGTRLTVV.

This chain joins TRBV3-1 and TRBJ2-7; no clear D gene. The CDR3 consists of 14 residues. V lost 4 bases and J lost 3, with 13 bases in between. CDR1 LGHDT and CDR2 YNNKEL come from the germline V gene (reference sequence). CDR3 residues: CASSLRTNLYEQYF. DNA of the CDR3: TGTGCCAGCAGCCTCCGAACTAATCTCTACGAGCAGTACTTC.

This clonotype was detected a few times. The chain couples TRBV4-1 to TRBJ2-1; 12 bases map to TRBD1. V was clipped by 5 bases and J by 3 bases; unmatched bases: 11. This CDR3 is built from 18 residues. CDR1 is MGHRA, CDR2 YSYEKL, per germline. CDR3 loop: CASSSGDRGLRSYNEQFF. In DNA, the CDR3 is TGCGCCAGCAGCTCAGGGGACAGGGGGCTTCGAAGCTACAATGAGCAGTTCTTC.

Only a few counts were recorded for this clonotype. The chain has TRBV9 and TRBJ2-2; possible D gene TRBD2, 5 bases. V was cut by 3 bases and J by 0 bases, with 15 bases left in between. The CDR3 is 17 residues long. Germline V lookup: CDR1 SGDLS, CDR2 YYNGEE. The chain's CDR3 is CASSARLTNANTGELFF. The DNA of the CDR3 is TGTGCCAGCAGCGCCCGTTTGACTAATGCGAACACCGGGGAGCTGTTTTTT.

This chain links TRBV24-1 with TRBJ2-2; 10 nucleotides line up with TRBD1. Germline V gene lookup returns CDR1 KGHDR and CDR2 SFDVKD. The length of the CDR3 is 16 residues. V shed 3 bases, J shed 7 bases, and the junction held 7 bases outside the gene matches. The CDR3 DNA reads as TGTGCCACCAGTGATCCTCGGACAGGGGGTGACGGGGAGCTGTTTTTT. This translates into CATSDPRTGGDGELFF.

The genes are TRBV25-1 and TRBJ2-1; D gene uncertain. Germline CDR1 and CDR2: MGHDK and SYGVNS. CDR3 length: 17 residues. The V and J ends lost 6 bases and 6 bases respectively, with 24 bases between them. CDR3 sequence (DNA): TGTGCCAGCAGCGCATTTCCCATTCGGGCTGGTCCCAATGAGCAGTTCTTC. It codes for CASSAFPIRAGPNEQFF. The complete variable domain, with remaining parts taken from reference TRBV25-1 and TRBJ2-1, reads EADIYQTPRYLVIGTGKKITLECSQTMGHDKMYWYQQDPGMELHLIHYSYGVNSTEKGDLSSESTVSRIRTEHFPLTLESARPSHTSQYLCASSAFPIRAGPNEQFFGPGTRLTVL.

The chain is built from TRBV11-2 and TRBJ2-7; 7 bases map to TRBD2. V lost 3 bases to trimming and J lost 5 bases; unmatched junction nucleotides: 22. There are 19 residues in the CDR3. Germline CDR1 is SGHAT and CDR2 is FQNNGV. Written as DNA, the CDR3 is TGTGCCAGCAGCTTGTTGAAGGGCGGGAGTTGGGGTTTGAGAAACGAGCAGTACTTC. Its protein product is CASSLLKGGSWGLRNEQYF.

This clonotype was seen more than once but under ten times. As DNA, the CDR3 is TGCAGTGCTAGACCAGGGCTAGCGGGGGGGGAGCAGTACTTC. It encodes CSARPGLAGGEQYF. This chain joins TRBV20-1 and TRBJ2-7; 12 bases line up with TRBD2. This CDR3 contains 14 residues. Germline CDR1 and CDR2: DFQATT and SNEGSKA (reference sequence). J was trimmed by 7 bases and V by 2 bases; bases with no gene match: 6.

This clonotype was counted between two and nine times. V usage is TRBV7-2 and J usage is TRBJ2-5; the D gene could be TRBD1 or TRBD2 (7 bases each). This CDR3 spans 16 amino acids. The V gene lost 1 base and the J gene lost 5 bases, with 17 bases spanning the gap. CDR1 SGHTA and CDR2 FQGNSA come from the germline V gene. This chain's CDR3 is CASSLVGAGGGETQYF. The CDR3 nucleotides read TGTGCCAGCAGCTTAGTAGGAGCAGGGGGAGGGGAGACCCAGTACTTC.

This chain uses TRBV12-3 or TRBV12-4 with TRBJ2-6; weak D call: TRBD2 (5 bases). V dropped 0 bases and J dropped 2 bases, with 11 bases sitting between them. The CDR3 length is 17 residues. CDR3 amino acids: CASSLAGQRAGANVLTF. The CDR3 DNA reads TGTGCCAGCAGTTTAGCAGGGCAGAGGGCTGGGGCCAACGTCCTGACTTTC.

The chain is built from TRBV6-1 and TRBJ2-7, with 14 nucleotides matching TRBD2. The length of the CDR3 is 16 residues. The V gene's germline CDR1 is MNHNS and CDR2 SASEGT. Germline trimming cut 6 bases from V and 3 bases from J; bases unmatched to any gene: 7. CDR3 in amino acids: CASRGLAGVRYYEQYF. CDR3 nucleotide sequence: TGTGCCAGCAGGGGACTAGCGGGAGTGAGGTACTACGAGCAGTACTTC.

This clonotype was counted at least ten times. The chain combines TRBV20-1 with TRBJ2-1; D tentatively fits TRBD1 or TRBD2 (5 bases each). This CDR3 has 15 residues. V shed 2 bases and J shed 5 bases, with 16 bases lying between them. Germline-derived CDR1 and CDR2 are DFQATT and SNEGSKA (reference sequence). This chain's CDR3 is CSARTQRLGDNEQFF. CDR3 nucleotide sequence: TGCAGTGCTAGAACCCAACGTCTGGGGGACAATGAGCAGTTCTTC.

In this sample, this clonotype turned up many times. This rearrangement joins TRBV20-1 to TRBJ2-1; 8 bases map to TRBD2. CDR3 size: 15 residues. Germline V gene sequence: CDR1 DFQATT, CDR2 SNEGSKA (reference sequence). V shed 5 bases and J 6 bases; nucleotides not matched to a gene: 12. The chain's CDR3 is CSAPRGGLEVNEQFF. As DNA, the CDR3 is TGCAGTGCTCCTCGAGGGGGACTAGAAGTCAATGAGCAGTTCTTC.

The chain combines TRBV7-9 with TRBJ2-2; D ambiguous. V was shortened by 8 bases and J by 0 bases, with 10 bases between the two germline ends. The V gene's germline CDR1 is SEHNR and CDR2 FQNEAQ (reference sequence). The CDR3 has 14 amino acids. CDR3 in DNA: TGTGCCAGCCTCGGTGTATCGAACACCGGGGAGCTGTTTTTT. Protein sequence: CASLGVSNTGELFF.

This chain connects TRBV29-1 to TRBJ2-5; 10 bases agree with TRBD1. This CDR3 is built from 13 residues. CDR1 and CDR2 from the germline V gene are SQVTM and ANQGSEA. Germline trimming cut 4 bases from V and 5 bases from J; bases unmatched to any gene: 4. Written as DNA, the CDR3 is TGCAGCGTTGTCCGGGACAGGGGTGAGACCCAGTACTTC. Translation gives CSVVRDRGETQYF.

Remarks on this clonotype: A much more abundant neighbour one base away suggests this may be a read error. This rearrangement joins TRBV13 to TRBJ1-1, with a weak D call TRBD1 (5 bases). The germline V gene encodes CDR1 PRHDT and CDR2 FYEKMQ (reference sequence). This CDR3 is 13 amino acids long. V was pared by 0 bases and J by 6 bases, with 8 bases between. CDR3 bases: TGTGCCAGCAGCTTAGGGCCGGGGCCTGAAGCTTTCTTT. Its translation is CASSLGPGPEAFF.

V and J are TRBV18 and TRBJ2-5, with D perhaps TRBD1 (5 bases). There are 13 residues in the CDR3. Germline V lookup: CDR1 KGHSH, CDR2 LQKENI. Trimming stripped 2 bases from V and 7 bases from J, with 11 bases between. CDR3 region: CASSPDPTGTQYF. The DNA of the CDR3 is TGTGCCAGCTCACCAGACCCCACAGGGACCCAGTACTTC.

At least ten counts were recorded for this clonotype. The V call is TRBV5-1, the J call TRBJ2-5; D might be TRBD2 (5 bases). In germline, CDR1 is SGHRS, CDR2 YFSETQ. CDR3 length: 17 residues. Trimming cost V 0 bases and J 7 bases, with 22 bases left between them. The CDR3 DNA is TGCGCCAGCAGCTTGGCCGTCGGGATAGGAGTCGATGGGACCCAGTACTTC. It specifies CASSLAVGIGVDGTQYF.

V is TRBV14 and J is TRBJ2-7; tentative D call: TRBD2 (6 bases). The CDR3 spans 13 residues. Trimming left V 3 bases short and J 6 bases short, with 12 bases between. The germline V gene encodes CDR1 SGHDN and CDR2 FVKESK. CDR3 bases: TGTGCCAGCAGCCAGATAACTAGCTCCGAGCAGTACTTC. This gives the protein CASSQITSSEQYF.

This clonotype was counted ten times or more. The chain uses TRBV5-6 and TRBJ2-1; 12 bases fit TRBD2. Germline-derived CDR1 and CDR2 are SGHDT and YYEEEE. With 5 bases clipped from V and 9 bases from J, the junction kept 6 bases outside the gene matches. The CDR3 is made up of 14 amino acids. The CDR3 nucleotides are TGTGCCAGCAGGGCCGGGACTAGCGGGCGTGAGCAGTTCTTC. Protein product: CASRAGTSGREQFF. Variable domain in full (rest from reference TRBV5-6 and TRBJ2-1): DAGVTQSPTHLIKTRGQQVTLRCSPKSGHDTVSWYQQALGQGPQFIFQYYEEEERQRGNFPDRFSGHQFPNYSSELNVNALLLGDSALYLCASRAGTSGREQFFGPGTRLTVL.

This clonotype was seen many times. The rearrangement uses TRBV29-1 and TRBJ1-3, with D possibly TRBD1 on 6 matching bases. V was pared by 7 bases and J by 0 bases, with 19 bases between. Germline CDR1 is SQVTM and CDR2 is ANQGSEA. CDR3 length equals 16 residues. Written as DNA, the CDR3 is TGCAGCGCCTCGCGGACAGCTGCCTACTCTGGAAACACCATATATTTT. Protein product: CSASRTAAYSGNTIYF.

This clonotype came up a few times. This chain connects TRBV29-1 to TRBJ2-5, with TRBD1 matching over 7 bases. The CDR3 has 13 residues. Germline assignment: CDR1 SQVTM and CDR2 ANQGSEA. J lost 4 bases, V lost 5 bases, and 7 bases had no gene match. The CDR3 DNA reads TGCAGCGTTCGTTTACAGGGGCGAGAGACCCAGTACTTC. Protein product: CSVRLQGRETQYF.